Listed below are T cell receptor beta chains from one sample, sequenced in a study of blood T cell repertoires in COVID-19. Measured with immunoSEQ multiplex PCR; TCRdb has only the in-frame clones, and not every one. The sample holds around 230,000 clones, about 87% seen once. Material: PBMCs or T cells enriched from blood (not recorded which). The receptor set was obtained from a woman aged 25 to 39 who had recovered from COVID-19. CDR3s include the opening cysteine and the closing phenylalanine or tryptophan. The D gene is left open where the match is weak. Clone size is shown for a subset of rows, as once, few, many or a class of expanded clone.

v_gene: TRBV16; d_gene: -; j_gene: TRBJ2-3; abundance: -; CDR3aa: CASSHLRQETSTDTQYF; CDR3nt: TGTGCCAGCAGCCACCTCCGACAGGAAACTAGCACAGATACGCAGTATTTT
v_gene: TRBV7-2; d_gene: TRBD1; j_gene: TRBJ1-2; abundance: once; CDR3aa: CASSFEQGPNYGYTF; CDR3nt: TGTGCCAGCAGCTTTGAACAGGGGCCTAACTATGGCTACACCTTC
v_gene: TRBV19; d_gene: TRBD1; j_gene: TRBJ1-6; abundance: -; CDR3aa: CASRQTGEHSPLHF; CDR3nt: TGTGCCAGTAGGCAAACAGGGGAACATTCACCCCTCCACTTT
v_gene: TRBV7-9; d_gene: TRBD1; j_gene: TRBJ1-5; abundance: -; CDR3aa: CASSLSDRGYQHF; CDR3nt: TGTGCCAGCAGCTTAAGTGACAGGGGGTACCAGCATTTT
v_gene: TRBV4-2; d_gene: -; j_gene: TRBJ2-3; abundance: -; CDR3aa: CASSQALRSSTDTQYF; CDR3nt: TGTGCCAGCAGCCAAGCGCTGAGATCTAGCACAGATACGCAGTATTTT
v_gene: TRBV6-5; d_gene: -; j_gene: TRBJ1-2; abundance: -; CDR3aa: CASSIGRGYGYTF; CDR3nt: TGTGCCAGCAGTATAGGGAGAGGCTATGGCTACACCTTC
v_gene: TRBV9; d_gene: TRBD1; j_gene: TRBJ2-1; abundance: -; CDR3aa: CASSGTGEGEQFF; CDR3nt: TGTGCCAGCAGCGGGACAGGGGAGGGTGAGCAGTTCTTC
v_gene: TRBV18; d_gene: -; j_gene: TRBJ1-4; abundance: once; CDR3aa: CASSQGQRGNEKLFF; CDR3nt: TGTGCCAGCTCACAAGGACAGAGGGGTAATGAAAAACTGTTTTTT
v_gene: TRBV19; d_gene: TRBD1; j_gene: TRBJ2-5; abundance: -; CDR3aa: CASSTGQGGSQETQYF; CDR3nt: TGTGCCAGTAGTACCGGACAGGGAGGTTCTCAAGAGACCCAGTACTTC
v_gene: TRBV4-1; d_gene: -; j_gene: TRBJ2-1; abundance: -; CDR3aa: CASSQGRTHNEQFF; CDR3nt: TGCGCCAGCAGCCAAGGGCGGACTCACAATGAGCAGTTCTTC
v_gene: TRBV19; d_gene: -; j_gene: TRBJ1-2; abundance: -; CDR3aa: CASSIRDYGYTF; CDR3nt: TGTGCCAGTAGTATACGGGATTATGGCTACACCTTC
v_gene: TRBV9; d_gene: TRBD1; j_gene: TRBJ1-3; abundance: -; CDR3aa: CASSDRTGGNTIYF; CDR3nt: TGTGCCAGCAGCGATCGGACAGGTGGAAACACCATATATTTT
v_gene: TRBV5-4; d_gene: -; j_gene: TRBJ1-4; abundance: -; CDR3aa: CASSLTTGTNEKLFF; CDR3nt: TGTGCCAGCAGCTTGACGACAGGAACGAATGAAAAACTGTTTTTT
v_gene: TRBV2; d_gene: -; j_gene: TRBJ1-3; abundance: -; CDR3aa: CASTKDTYSGNTIYF; CDR3nt: TGTGCCAGCACAAAGGACACCTACTCTGGAAACACCATATATTTT
v_gene: TRBV7-8; d_gene: TRBD1; j_gene: TRBJ1-5; abundance: -; CDR3aa: CASSTDRAHQPQHF; CDR3nt: TGTGCCAGCAGCACGGACAGGGCCCATCAGCCCCAGCATTTT
v_gene: TRBV4-3; d_gene: TRBD1; j_gene: TRBJ2-2; abundance: -; CDR3aa: CASSQEGGQGGTGELFF; CDR3nt: TGCGCCAGCAGCCAAGAGGGGGGACAGGGAGGAACCGGGGAGCTGTTTTTT
v_gene: TRBV6-5; d_gene: TRBD2; j_gene: TRBJ2-1; abundance: -; CDR3aa: CASSYTPTGGHEQFF; CDR3nt: TGTGCCAGCAGTTATACCCCGACGGGGGGACATGAGCAGTTCTTC
v_gene: TRBV7-2; d_gene: TRBD1; j_gene: TRBJ1-4; abundance: -; CDR3aa: CASSLGQAREEKLFF; CDR3nt: TGTGCCAGCAGCCTAGGACAGGCCCGAGAGGAAAAACTGTTTTTT
v_gene: TRBV9; d_gene: TRBD1; j_gene: TRBJ2-2; abundance: -; CDR3aa: CASKTGVYTGELFF; CDR3nt: TGTGCCAGCAAGACAGGGGTTTACACCGGGGAGCTGTTTTTT
v_gene: TRBV27; d_gene: -; j_gene: TRBJ1-1; abundance: -; CDR3aa: CASSWDTRNTEAFF; CDR3nt: TGTGCCAGCAGTTGGGACACCCGGAACACTGAAGCTTTCTTT
v_gene: TRBV6-5; d_gene: TRBD2; j_gene: TRBJ2-7; abundance: -; CDR3aa: CASRTERGGSYEQYF; CDR3nt: TGTGCCAGCAGAACTGAGCGGGGGGGCTCCTACGAGCAGTACTTC
v_gene: TRBV27; d_gene: -; j_gene: TRBJ2-3; abundance: once; CDR3aa: CASTGASTDTQYF; CDR3nt: TGTGCCAGTACAGGAGCTAGCACAGATACGCAGTATTTT
v_gene: TRBV19; d_gene: TRBD2; j_gene: TRBJ2-1; abundance: -; CDR3aa: CASSIRAGLAEPYNEQFF; CDR3nt: TGTGCCAGTAGTATCCGGGCCGGACTAGCGGAGCCTTACAATGAGCAGTTCTTC
v_gene: TRBV6-6; d_gene: -; j_gene: TRBJ1-1; abundance: -; CDR3aa: CASSYGTGQVEAFF; CDR3nt: TGTGCCAGCAGTTACGGTACAGGGCAGGTTGAAGCTTTCTTT
v_gene: TRBV25-1; d_gene: TRBD1; j_gene: TRBJ1-2; abundance: -; CDR3aa: CASSNTGTEYFFMGGYTF; CDR3nt: TGTGCCAGCAGCAATACTGGGACAGAATACTTCTTCATGGGTGGCTACACCTTC
v_gene: TRBV11-2; d_gene: TRBD1; j_gene: TRBJ1-3; abundance: -; CDR3aa: CASSTGQGFTIYF; CDR3nt: TGTGCCAGCAGCACGGGACAGGGGTTCACCATATATTTT
v_gene: TRBV4-3; d_gene: TRBD1; j_gene: TRBJ2-2; abundance: once; CDR3aa: CASSQVTGSTTGELFF; CDR3nt: TGCGCCAGCAGCCAAGTGACAGGGAGCACCACCGGGGAGCTGTTTTTT
v_gene: TRBV4-3; d_gene: -; j_gene: TRBJ1-3; abundance: -; CDR3aa: CASSQEQGSPGNTIYF; CDR3nt: TGCGCCAGCAGCCAAGAACAGGGAAGTCCTGGAAACACCATATATTTT
v_gene: TRBV5-1; d_gene: -; j_gene: TRBJ1-2; abundance: -; CDR3aa: CASSLGYQGLDYGYTF; CDR3nt: TGCGCCAGCAGCTTGGGTTACCAGGGGCTTGACTATGGCTACACCTTC
v_gene: TRBV28; d_gene: TRBD1; j_gene: TRBJ1-2; abundance: -; CDR3aa: CASSTGTGPGYTF; CDR3nt: TGTGCCAGCAGTACCGGGACAGGGCCAGGCTACACCTTC
v_gene: TRBV14; d_gene: TRBD1; j_gene: TRBJ2-1; abundance: -; CDR3aa: CASSAGTVYNEQFF; CDR3nt: TGTGCCAGCAGCGCCGGGACAGTTTACAATGAGCAGTTCTTC
v_gene: TRBV6-5; d_gene: -; j_gene: TRBJ1-1; abundance: few; CDR3aa: CASSYSTVGNTEAFF; CDR3nt: TGTGCCAGCAGTTACTCGACAGTCGGGAACACTGAAGCTTTCTTT
v_gene: TRBV5-6; d_gene: TRBD1; j_gene: TRBJ2-5; abundance: -; CDR3aa: CASSLYGTARYQETQYF; CDR3nt: TGTGCCAGCAGCTTATATGGGACAGCCCGATATCAAGAGACCCAGTACTTC
v_gene: TRBV11-2; d_gene: -; j_gene: TRBJ1-1; abundance: -; CDR3aa: CASHGGLVGEAFF; CDR3nt: TGTGCCAGCCATGGGGGGTTAGTTGGTGAAGCTTTCTTT
v_gene: TRBV27; d_gene: TRBD1; j_gene: TRBJ2-3; abundance: -; CDR3aa: CASSKGQLFTDTQYF; CDR3nt: TGTGCCAGCAGCAAGGGACAGCTCTTCACAGATACGCAGTATTTT
v_gene: TRBV18; d_gene: TRBD2; j_gene: TRBJ2-2; abundance: -; CDR3aa: CASSPLAGENTGELFF; CDR3nt: TGTGCCAGCTCACCGTTAGCGGGGGAGAACACCGGGGAGCTGTTTTTT
v_gene: TRBV6-1; d_gene: -; j_gene: TRBJ2-7; abundance: once; CDR3aa: CASSESSFYEQYF; CDR3nt: TGTGCCAGCAGTGAATCGTCTTTCTACGAGCAGTACTTC
v_gene: TRBV12-3/TRBV12-4; d_gene: TRBD1; j_gene: TRBJ1-3; abundance: -; CDR3aa: CASSFGRGDTIYF; CDR3nt: TGTGCCAGCAGTTTTGGCAGGGGGGACACCATATATTTT
v_gene: TRBV19; d_gene: -; j_gene: TRBJ1-2; abundance: -; CDR3aa: CASRRGDYGYTF; CDR3nt: TGTGCCAGTCGTCGGGGGGATTATGGCTACACCTTC
v_gene: TRBV5-1; d_gene: -; j_gene: TRBJ1-4; abundance: -; CDR3aa: CASSSETNEKLFF; CDR3nt: TGCGCCAGCAGCTCCGAGACTAATGAAAAACTGTTTTTT
v_gene: TRBV7-9; d_gene: -; j_gene: TRBJ1-1; abundance: -; CDR3aa: CASSYEDRTLGSFF; CDR3nt: TGTGCCAGCAGCTACGAAGACAGGACACTCGGTTCTTTCTTT
v_gene: TRBV6-5; d_gene: -; j_gene: TRBJ1-1; abundance: -; CDR3aa: CASSYSEGNTEAFF; CDR3nt: TGTGCCAGCAGTTACTCGGAGGGGAACACTGAAGCTTTCTTT
v_gene: TRBV7-3; d_gene: -; j_gene: TRBJ2-1; abundance: -; CDR3aa: CASSLTLDSNEQFF; CDR3nt: TGTGCCAGCAGCTTAACCCTGGACAGCAATGAGCAGTTCTTC
v_gene: TRBV12-3/TRBV12-4; d_gene: -; j_gene: TRBJ1-6; abundance: -; CDR3aa: CASSFPRSPLHF; CDR3nt: TGTGCCAGCAGTTTTCCCCGGTCACCCCTCCACTTT
v_gene: TRBV6-2/TRBV6-3; d_gene: TRBD1; j_gene: TRBJ1-2; abundance: -; CDR3aa: CASSYGTGNGYGYTF; CDR3nt: TGTGCCAGCAGTTACGGGACAGGGAATGGCTATGGCTACACCTTC
v_gene: TRBV11-2; d_gene: -; j_gene: TRBJ2-7; abundance: -; CDR3aa: CASSSDRSSSYEQYF; CDR3nt: TGTGCCAGCAGCTCGGACAGATCGAGCTCCTACGAGCAGTACTTC
v_gene: TRBV29-1; d_gene: -; j_gene: TRBJ1-1; abundance: -; CDR3aa: CSVGRGATEAFF; CDR3nt: TGCAGCGTTGGCCGGGGGGCCACTGAAGCTTTCTTT
v_gene: TRBV4-1; d_gene: TRBD1; j_gene: TRBJ1-2; abundance: few; CDR3aa: CASSQAQGRYGYTF; CDR3nt: TGCGCCAGCAGCCAAGCACAGGGGAGATATGGCTACACCTTC
v_gene: TRBV4-1; d_gene: TRBD2; j_gene: TRBJ2-1; abundance: -; CDR3aa: CASTGGGGSNEQFF; CDR3nt: TGCGCCAGCACTGGGGGGGGTGGGAGCAATGAGCAGTTCTTC
v_gene: TRBV5-4; d_gene: TRBD1; j_gene: TRBJ1-1; abundance: -; CDR3aa: CASSIRDRASTEAFF; CDR3nt: TGTGCCAGCAGCATACGGGACAGGGCGTCCACTGAAGCTTTCTTT
v_gene: TRBV5-6; d_gene: -; j_gene: TRBJ2-7; abundance: once; CDR3aa: CASSLGTDFYEQYF; CDR3nt: TGTGCCAGCAGCTTGGGGACAGATTTCTACGAGCAGTACTTC
v_gene: TRBV18; d_gene: TRBD1; j_gene: TRBJ1-2; abundance: -; CDR3aa: CASSMETGAVVRDYGYTF; CDR3nt: TGTGCCAGCTCAATGGAAACAGGGGCGGTAGTTCGGGACTATGGCTACACCTTC
v_gene: TRBV7-2; d_gene: TRBD2; j_gene: TRBJ2-2; abundance: -; CDR3aa: CASSSRTSGGVNGELFF; CDR3nt: TGTGCCAGCAGCTCTAGGACTAGCGGGGGTGTGAACGGGGAGCTGTTTTTT